The clone carrying this T cell receptor beta chain has only a few counts. This sample was included in a study of patients and donors after allogeneic stem cell transplantation. Via MiXCR, TCRdb re-called the RT-PCR reads, giving one row per CDR3 protein. The sample has approximately 33,000 distinct CDR3 sequences, about 6.5% seen once. This clonotype was obtained from a human donor who was either an allogeneic HSCT recipient or a stem cell or donor lymphocyte infusion donor (not recorded which). It is not recorded whose cells these are; they may come from a transplant donor. The sequenced sample was blood, either unsorted or a sorted T cell fraction (not recorded which).

CDR3 in amino acids: CASSLTSGRRDTQYF. Written as DNA, the CDR3 is TGTGCCAGCAGCTTAACTAGCGGGAGAAGGGATACGCAGTATTTT. The J gene is TRBJ2-3, the V gene TRBV7-8, with 11 positions matching TRBD2. Germline lookup yields CDR1 SGHVS and CDR2 FQNEAQ. The CDR3 has 15 amino acids. V was pared by 2 bases and J by 6 bases, with 4 bases of the junction left unmatched.